Listed here are 5 T cell receptor beta chains from one sample, sequenced in a study of blood T cell repertoires in COVID-19 (dated by TCRdb to about 2020). Libraries were prepared through the immunoSEQ multiplex PCR assay. The immuneACCESS repertoire file appears here via TCRdb, limited to in-frame rearrangements. These files lack a portion of the clones; in checked studies, under half of the deficit traces to unresolved V genes, and the cause of the others is not known. In this sample the table shows 200,000 to 250,000 clones, approximately 90% of which occur a single time. In total, the top ten clones hold roughly 2.7% of the sample. The specimen sequenced was peripheral blood. All receptors derive from a young man with COVID-19, enrolled during active disease.

The chain employs TRBV11-2 and TRBJ1-1; D might be TRBD1 (6 bases). In germline, CDR1 is SGHAT, CDR2 FQNNGV. The CDR3 has 13 amino acids. Trimming removed 5 bases at V and 3 bases at J, with 10 bases between. The CDR3 spells CASSVYRDTEAFF. The CDR3 region has the DNA TGTGCCAGCAGCGTTTACAGGGACACTGAAGCTTTCTTT.

V is TRBV11-2 and J is TRBJ2-7, with 7 bases that match TRBD1. CDR3 length equals 15 residues. The germline V gene encodes CDR1 SGHAT and CDR2 FQNNGV. The junction had 10 bases not matched to a gene; V was cut back by 5 bases and J by 3 bases. Here the CDR3 reads CASSPLDRPYYEQYF. The CDR3 DNA follows: TGTGCCAGCAGCCCTCTGGACAGGCCTTACTACGAGCAGTACTTC.

The J gene is TRBJ1-1, the V gene TRBV27; 9 positions match TRBD1. V gave up 8 bases and J gave up 5 bases; unmatched junction bases: 9. The CDR3 totals 14 residues. Germline lookup yields CDR1 MNHEY and CDR2 SMNVEV (reference sequence). For the CDR3, the DNA is TGTGCCAGCGGAAAAACAGGGGGCTCTACTGAAGCTTTCTTT. It yields the protein CASGKTGGSTEAFF.

This sequence joins TRBV30 and TRBJ2-7; 8 bases map to TRBD2. Germline-derived CDR1 and CDR2 are GTSNPN and SVGIG (reference sequence). CDR3 length equals 13 residues. V lost 4 bases and J lost 6; bases outside the gene matches: 8. CDR3 loop: CAWIRGGFSEQYF. CDR3 DNA: TGTGCCTGGATACGGGGGGGATTTTCCGAGCAGTACTTC.

The chain links TRBV29-1 to TRBJ1-2, with D possibly matching TRBD1 (5 bases). CDR3 size: 12 residues. Trimming took off 2 bases at V and 6 bases at J, with 10 bases between the two ends. The germline gives CDR1 SQVTM, CDR2 ANQGSEA. CDR3 DNA: TGCAGCGTTGAAAGGGGCCCTCATGGCTACACCTTC. Protein product: CSVERGPHGYTF.